Detailed here is one T cell receptor beta chain. This entry comes from a study of patients and donors after allogeneic stem cell transplantation. The CDR3 length is 16 residues. CDR1 and CDR2 from the germline V gene are MNHEY and SVGEGT. With 8 bases removed from V and 3 bases from J, the gap between germline ends came to 19 bases. TCRdb re-called the RT-PCR reads through MiXCR, storing one row per CDR3 protein. Of some 880,000 distinct CDR3 sequences listed, about a sixth are singletons. The genes are TRBV6-2 or TRBV6-3 and TRBJ2-2; D gene unclear. The sequenced sample consisted of blood, either unsorted or a sorted T cell fraction (not recorded which). The receptor comes from a human donor who was either an allogeneic HSCT recipient or a stem cell or donor lymphocyte infusion donor (not recorded which). It is not recorded whose cells these are; they may come from a transplant donor. CDR3 sequence: CASCTDGSWDTGELFF. The CDR3 DNA reads as TGTGCCAGCTGTACCGACGGGTCTTGGGACACCGGGGAGCTGTTTTTT.